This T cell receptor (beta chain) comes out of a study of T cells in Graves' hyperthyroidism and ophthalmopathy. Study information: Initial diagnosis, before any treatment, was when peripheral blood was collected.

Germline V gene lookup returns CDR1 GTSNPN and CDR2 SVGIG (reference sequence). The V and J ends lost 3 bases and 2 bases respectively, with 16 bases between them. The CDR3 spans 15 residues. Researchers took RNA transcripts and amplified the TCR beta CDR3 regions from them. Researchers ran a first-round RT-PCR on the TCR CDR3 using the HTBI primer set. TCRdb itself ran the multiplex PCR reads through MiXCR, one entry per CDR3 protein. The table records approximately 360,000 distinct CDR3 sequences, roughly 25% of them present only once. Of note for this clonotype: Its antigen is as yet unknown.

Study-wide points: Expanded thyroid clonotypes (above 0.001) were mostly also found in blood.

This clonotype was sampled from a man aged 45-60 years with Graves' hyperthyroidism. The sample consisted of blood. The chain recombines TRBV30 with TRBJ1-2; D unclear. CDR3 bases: TGTGCCTGGAGCCGAGTAGTGGGTCCCAACTATGGCTACACCTTC. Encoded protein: CAWSRVVGPNYGYTF.